These T cell receptor beta chains were read from a single sample in a study of blood T cell repertoires in COVID-19. Only in-frame clones appear in the TCRdb table, and some are missing; sequencing was by immunoSEQ multiplex PCR. The table records 200,000 to 300,000 clones, 85% to 95% of them present only once. The sample was peripheral blood. The origin of the receptors is a man aged 25-45 years with COVID-19, enrolled during active disease. The conserved cysteine and the conserved F or W are not part of the CDR3 here.

V gene: TRBV6-5
CDR3 protein: ASTLRGLDRDGYT

V gene: TRBV5-1
CDR3 protein: ASSLLSGNTIY

V gene: TRBV10-1
CDR3 protein: ASSENSGYTDTQY

V gene: TRBV13
CDR3 protein: ASSLGGPRGNQPQH

V gene: TRBV2
CDR3 protein: ASSAGQGGGNTIY

V gene: TRBV4-2
CDR3 protein: ASSHALSTDTQY

V gene: TRBV19
CDR3 protein: ASSLWGLYTGELF

V gene: TRBV6-1
CDR3 protein: ASSDGTGGFFVGALYGYT

V gene: TRBV10-1
CDR3 protein: ASSSGQGGEQF

V gene: TRBV19
CDR3 protein: ASSNPPAGIGAF

V gene: TRBV30
CDR3 protein: AWLGTGSSEEQY